Shown below are 19 T cell receptor beta chains from a single sample sequenced in a study of blood T cell repertoires in COVID-19. Assay used: immunoSEQ multiplex PCR; TCRdb lists only in-frame clones, some missing. Altogether 25,000 to 30,000 clones are present, about 84% being singletons, with the ten largest covering approximately 16%. Sequencing input: peripheral blood. Source of these receptors: a woman aged 60 to 75 with acute or convalescent COVID-19.

The V call is TRBV28, the J call TRBJ1-2; tentatively, D is TRBD1 (6 bases). The CDR3 contains 12 residues. Germline values: CDR1 MDHEN, CDR2 SYDVKM. Trimming removed 4 bases from V and 8 bases from J, with 11 bases in between. CDR3 sequence (DNA): TGTGCCAGCAGTTCCCACAGGGAGGGCTACACCTTC. The encoded protein is CASSSHREGYTF.

V usage is TRBV12-5 and J usage is TRBJ2-2; TRBD1 matches 7 bases. The length of the CDR3 is 17 residues. Germline loops: CDR1 LGHNT, CDR2 FRNRAP. V lost 4 bases, J lost 6 bases, and 14 bases stayed unmatched. CDR3 in amino acids: CASGSFTTGANAGELFF. The DNA for the CDR3 is TGTGCTAGTGGTTCCTTCACCACAGGGGCAAATGCCGGGGAGCTGTTTTTT. The whole variable domain, remainder taken from reference TRBV12-5 and TRBJ2-2, is DARVTQTPRHKVTEMGQEVTMRCQPILGHNTVFWYRQTMMQGLELLAYFRNRAPLDDSGMPKDRFSAEMPDATLATLKIQPSEPRDSAVYFCASGSFTTGANAGELFFGEGSRLTVL.

CDR3 region: CATSRYRGGTEAFF. The DNA for the CDR3 is TGCGCCACCAGCCGCTACAGGGGTGGCACTGAAGCTTTCTTT. J is TRBJ1-1 and V is TRBV10-2; 7 bases line up with TRBD1. This CDR3 contains 14 residues. The germline CDR1 and CDR2 sequences are WSHSY and SAAADI. Trimming removed 10 bases from V and 4 bases from J; junction bases left unmatched: 12.

This clone occurred a few times. V is TRBV2 and J is TRBJ1-1, with TRBD1 identical over 7 bases. The CDR3 spans 14 residues. Germline V lookup: CDR1 SNHLY, CDR2 FYNNEI. V gave up 6 bases and J gave up 4 bases; unmatched junction bases: 8. The CDR3 bases are TGTGCCAGCAGCGAAATCTACAGGGGCACTGAAGCTTTCTTT. This sequence encodes CASSEIYRGTEAFF.

The rearrangement joins TRBV9 to TRBJ2-5; 10 bases align to TRBD2. Germline-derived CDR1 and CDR2 are SGDLS and YYNGEE. The trim removed 4 bases at V and 2 bases at J, leaving 8 bases unmatched. This CDR3 is built from 16 residues. CDR3 sequence: CASSNSAGGPQETQYF. The CDR3 nucleotides read TGTGCCAGCAGCAATTCAGCGGGGGGGCCGCAAGAGACCCAGTACTTC.

The chain recombines TRBV5-6 with TRBJ1-5; D is ambiguous. V was clipped by 3 bases and J by 3 bases, with 13 bases between them. Germline CDR1 and CDR2: SGHDT and YYEEEE. The CDR3 is 15 residues long. Here the CDR3 DNA reads TGTGCCAGCAGCTACTACAAACTCGACAATCAGCCCCAGCATTTT. The encoded protein is CASSYYKLDNQPQHF. The whole variable domain, filled in from reference TRBV5-6 and TRBJ1-5, reads DAGVTQSPTHLIKTRGQQVTLRCSPKSGHDTVSWYQQALGQGPQFIFQYYEEEERQRGNFPDRFSGHQFPNYSSELNVNALLLGDSALYLCASSYYKLDNQPQHFGDGTRLSIL.

This rearrangement joins TRBV4-1 to TRBJ2-3; 9 bases are shared with TRBD1. V shed 1 base and J 3 bases; nucleotides not matched to a gene: 11. The CDR3 length is 18 residues. The V gene's germline CDR1 is MGHRA and CDR2 YSYEKL. The CDR3 nucleotides read TGCGCCAGCAGCCAAGTCTTAGTCGGGACAGGGACTACAGATACGCAGTATTTT. It is translated as CASSQVLVGTGTTDTQYF.

The rearrangement links TRBV5-1 to TRBJ2-2; 11 nucleotides match TRBD2. After removal of 7 bases from V and 6 bases from J, the junction contained 8 bases not matched to a gene. Germline loops: CDR1 SGHRS, CDR2 YFSETQ. The CDR3 totals 15 residues. This CDR3 is CASGPNSGGAGELFF. In DNA, the CDR3 is TGCGCCAGCGGACCGAATAGCGGGGGGGCCGGGGAGCTGTTTTTT.

The V gene is TRBV19, the J gene TRBJ1-6; no clear D gene. The CDR3 covers 13 residues. Per the germline V gene, CDR1 is LNHDA and CDR2 is SQIVND (reference sequence). Trimming pared 5 bases from V and 10 bases from J, leaving 12 bases between. In DNA, the CDR3 is TGTGCCAGTAGTGCACGAGGGTTCTCACCCCTCCACTTT. Translation: CASSARGFSPLHF.

V gene TRBV6-5 combines with J gene TRBJ1-4, with unresolved D. Trimming took 7 bases from V and 5 from J, leaving 14 bases between them. Germline V lookup: CDR1 MNHEY, CDR2 SVGAGI. The CDR3 runs 14 residues. The DNA for the CDR3 is TGTGCCAGCACCGGGAGTGGTGGAAATGAAAAACTGTTTTTT. Residues: CASTGSGGNEKLFF.

This clone was observed a single time. J is TRBJ2-7 and V is TRBV9; 8 bases match TRBD1. The CDR3 loop spans 14 amino acids. The germline gives CDR1 SGDLS, CDR2 YYNGEE. V lost 3 bases and J lost 5; bases outside the gene matches: 7. The CDR3 DNA reads TGTGCCAGCAGCGACGGGACAGGATCCAACGAGCAGTACTTC. Amino acids: CASSDGTGSNEQYF.

V is TRBV7-3 and J is TRBJ2-5; 8 bases are shared with TRBD2. Germline CDR1 SGHTA, CDR2 FQGTGA. Trimming removed 3 bases from V and 5 bases from J; junction bases left unmatched: 8. CDR3 size: 15 residues. CDR3 coding DNA: TGTGCCAGCAGCTTTATTAGCGGGGCAATCGAGACCCAGTACTTC. This codes for CASSFISGAIETQYF.

V gene TRBV5-1 combines with J gene TRBJ2-5; 7 nucleotides match TRBD1. The trim removed 4 bases at V and 1 base at J, leaving 4 bases unmatched. CDR3 size: 14 residues. Per the germline V gene, CDR1 is SGHRS and CDR2 is YFSETQ. CDR3 nucleotide sequence: TGCGCCAGCAGCGCAGGGGGAGTCCAAGAGACCCAGTACTTC. It translates to CASSAGGVQETQYF. Combining the CDR3 with reference TRBV5-1 and TRBJ2-5 gives the whole variable domain KAGVTQTPRYLIKTRGQQVTLSCSPISGHRSVSWYQQTPGQGLQFLFEYFSETQRNKGNFPGRFSGRQFSNSRSEMNVSTLELGDSALYLCASSAGGVQETQYFGPGTRLLVL.

The chain recombines TRBV28 with TRBJ1-2; a weak D match, TRBD1 (6 bases). The CDR3 sequence is 14 residues long. Trimming left V 6 bases short and J 8 bases short, with 19 bases between. Germline V CDR1 and CDR2: MDHEN, SYDVKM. The CDR3 is CASRTKQGLEGYTF. The DNA of the CDR3 is TGTGCCAGCAGAACTAAACAGGGATTGGAAGGCTACACCTTC.

V and J are TRBV6-5 and TRBJ1-2; 8 bases align to TRBD1. Germline CDR1 MNHEY, CDR2 SVGAGI. The CDR3 has 15 residues. V gave up 5 bases and J gave up 0 bases; unmatched junction bases: 5. In DNA, the CDR3 is TGTGCCAGCAGTCCCCAGGGGGCCTCTAACTATGGCTACACCTTC. Its protein is CASSPQGASNYGYTF.

This chain uses TRBV30 with TRBJ1-6; D may be TRBD1 (6 bases). The CDR3 consists of 15 residues. Germline lookup yields CDR1 GTSNPN and CDR2 SVGIG (reference sequence). Between the trimmed V and J ends, which lost 0 bases and 6 bases, there was a span of 12 bases. The CDR3 protein is CAWSVRGRGNSPLHF. The CDR3 region has the DNA TGTGCCTGGAGTGTACGGGGCAGGGGTAATTCACCCCTCCACTTT.

The chain links TRBV5-6 to TRBJ2-7; D call uncertain. The germline V gene has CDR1 SGHDT and CDR2 YYEEEE. The length of the CDR3 is 13 residues. Trimming left V 2 bases short and J 6 bases short, with 12 bases between. The CDR3 DNA reads TGTGCCAGCAGCTTTATCAGGTTACCCGAGCAGTACTTC. Amino acid sequence: CASSFIRLPEQYF.

This chain joins TRBV6-6 and TRBJ1-1; no clear D. This CDR3 comprises 11 residues. CDR1 is MNHNY, CDR2 SVGAGI, per germline (reference sequence). V shed 5 bases and J shed 10 bases, with 11 bases lying between them. The chain's CDR3 is CASSGLGVAFF. The CDR3 DNA reads TGTGCCAGCAGTGGCCTCGGGGTAGCTTTCTTT.

The chain joins TRBV2 to TRBJ2-7; TRBD1 matches 7 bases. CDR3 size: 15 residues. Germline lookup yields CDR1 SNHLY and CDR2 FYNNEI. The trim removed 4 bases at V and 3 bases at J, leaving 9 bases unmatched. The CDR3 sequence is CASSGTGTENYEQYF. In DNA, the CDR3 is TGTGCCAGCAGTGGTACCGGGACAGAGAACTACGAGCAGTACTTC. The full variable domain, completed using reference TRBV2 and TRBJ2-7, is EPEVTQTPSHQVTQMGQEVILRCVPISNHLYFYWYRQILGQKVEFLVSFYNNEISEKSEIFDDQFSVERPDGSNFTLKIRSTKLEDSAMYFCASSGTGTENYEQYFGPGTRLTVT.